These 20 T cell receptor beta chains share one sample of origin, sequenced in a study of cytomegalovirus exposure and HLA in healthy donors. Vbeta (60) and Jbeta (13) primers were used in the PCR. Clones were read by immunoSEQ multiplex PCR, and TCRdb kept only the in-frame ones, dropping some. The sample has roughly 99,000 clones; under 80% are singletons. Source material: PBMCs. The receptors come from a male donor in good health and CMV-seronegative.

The chain carries TRBV5-6 and TRBJ1-5, with D possibly being TRBD1 (5 bases). The CDR3 has 15 amino acids. The ends were cut back, 0 bases at V and 2 bases at J, with 9 bases in the middle. Germline V lookup: CDR1 SGHDT, CDR2 YYEEEE. The CDR3 loop reads CASSLGGRGNQPQHF. The DNA for the CDR3 is TGTGCCAGCAGCTTGGGGGGCAGGGGCAATCAGCCCCAGCATTTT.

A few counts support this clone. The chain combines TRBV28 with TRBJ2-5; 8 nucleotides agree with TRBD1. The CDR3 is 16 residues long. Germline V gene sequence: CDR1 MDHEN, CDR2 SYDVKM. V lost 3 bases and J lost 2; bases outside the gene matches: 8. The CDR3 sequence is CASSLAGQGIQETQYF. The CDR3, as DNA: TGTGCCAGCAGTTTGGCCGGACAGGGAATACAAGAGACCCAGTACTTC.

This clone was observed a handful of times. The chain employs TRBV19 and TRBJ2-7; the D is unclear. The germline V gene has CDR1 LNHDA and CDR2 SQIVND (reference sequence). The CDR3 consists of 13 residues. Trimming removed 5 bases at V and 2 bases at J, with 10 bases between. CDR3 region: CASSWAGTYEQYF. The CDR3 nucleotides read TGTGCCAGTAGTTGGGCAGGCACCTACGAGCAGTACTTC. Full variable domain (outside the CDR3, taken from reference TRBV19 and TRBJ2-7): DGGITQSPKYLFRKEGQNVTLSCEQNLNHDAMYWYRQDPGQGLRLIYYSQIVNDFQKGDIAEGYSVSREKKESFPLTVTSAQKNPTAFYLCASSWAGTYEQYFGPGTRLTVT.

This sequence joins TRBV11-2 and TRBJ2-7; 12 positions agree with TRBD2. CDR3 length equals 17 residues. Germline V gene lookup returns CDR1 SGHAT and CDR2 FQNNGV. V was clipped by 3 bases and J by 1 base; unmatched bases: 7. DNA of the CDR3: TGTGCCAGCAGCTTGACTAGCGGGAGACAATGGTCCTACGAGCAGTACTTC. This encodes CASSLTSGRQWSYEQYF. The entire variable domain, with the rest obtained from reference TRBV11-2 and TRBJ2-7, is as follows: EAGVAQSPRYKIIEKRQSVAFWCNPISGHATLYWYQQILGQGPKLLIQFQNNGVVDDSQLPKDRFSAERLKGVDSTLKIQPAKLEDSAVYLCASSLTSGRQWSYEQYFGPGTRLTVT.

The gene calls are TRBV29-1 and TRBJ1-2; TRBD1 matches 7 bases. V was pared by 0 bases and J by 5 bases, with 12 bases of the junction left unmatched. The CDR3 consists of 16 residues. In germline, CDR1 is SQVTM, CDR2 ANQGSEA. The DNA of the CDR3 is TGCAGCGTTGAAGATCCCGGCCAGGGGGTACCTTATGGCTACACCTTC. This gives the protein CSVEDPGQGVPYGYTF.

This rearrangement joins TRBV7-8 to TRBJ1-2; 9 nucleotides match TRBD1. The trim removed 1 base at V and 8 bases at J, leaving 29 bases unmatched. The CDR3 is 22 amino acids. Germline V gene data show CDR1 as SGHVS and CDR2 as FQNEAQ. DNA of the CDR3: TGTGCCAGCAGCTTAGTAGGATTCTTTCCCGTTCGCCTAGGACAGGGGCGGGTCGGCTACACCTTC. This encodes CASSLVGFFPVRLGQGRVGYTF. The full variable domain, with the rest looked up from reference TRBV7-8 and TRBJ1-2, is GAGVSQSPRYKVAKRGQDVALRCDPISGHVSLFWYQQALGQGPEFLTYFQNEAQLDKSGLPSDRFFAERPEGSVSTLKIQRTQQEDSAVYLCASSLVGFFPVRLGQGRVGYTFGSGTRLTVV.

This clone was recorded once. The CDR3 here is CAWTSTGEGGYTF. In DNA form, the CDR3 reads TGTGCCTGGACCTCGACGGGGGAGGGTGGCTACACCTTC. J is TRBJ1-2 and V is TRBV30, with a weak D call TRBD1 (5 bases). The CDR3 runs 13 residues. Germline V CDR1 and CDR2: GTSNPN, SVGIG (reference sequence). Deletions cut 4 bases from V and 7 bases from J, with 16 bases between.

V gene TRBV6-1 combines with J gene TRBJ1-1; tentatively, D is TRBD1 (5 bases). CDR1 is MNHNS and CDR2 is SASEGT in the germline V gene. The CDR3 is 15 residues long. The V gene lost 3 bases and the J gene lost 9 bases, with 20 bases spanning the gap. The CDR3 is CASSEITGVRQKAFF. As DNA, the CDR3 is TGTGCCAGCAGTGAGATAACGGGGGTTAGGCAAAAAGCTTTCTTT.

The chain employs TRBV6-6 and TRBJ1-4; D is unresolved. Germline-derived CDR1 and CDR2 are MNHNY and SVGAGI (reference sequence). The CDR3 loop spans 16 amino acids. Trimming cost V 6 bases and J 3 bases, with 17 bases left between them. CDR3 sequence (DNA): TGTGCCAGCAGACTAAACGGGAGTCCGCCTAATGAAAAACTGTTTTTT. This encodes CASRLNGSPPNEKLFF.

V usage is TRBV6-6 and J usage is TRBJ1-5; D perhaps matches TRBD1 (6 bases). V lost 6 bases, J lost 3 bases, and 12 bases lay in between. There are 14 residues in the CDR3. Germline CDR1 reads MNHNY; CDR2 reads SVGAGI (reference sequence). In DNA form, the CDR3 reads TGTGCCAGCAGCCTAGACAGGCTCAATCAGCCCCAGCATTTT. Its translation is CASSLDRLNQPQHF.

The rearrangement links TRBV28 to TRBJ2-7, with D tentatively TRBD2 (5 bases). CDR1 and CDR2 (germline): MDHEN, SYDVKM. V lost 3 bases, J lost 5 bases, and 20 bases lay in between. This CDR3 has 16 residues. The CDR3 loop reads CASSFEGGLRGNEQYF. In DNA, the CDR3 is TGTGCCAGCAGTTTTGAAGGTGGACTCAGAGGCAACGAGCAGTACTTC.

The V call is TRBV18, the J call TRBJ1-1; D may be TRBD1 (6 bases). The germline CDR1 and CDR2 sequences are KGHSH and LQKENI. V lost 4 bases to trimming and J lost 5 bases, with 14 bases between them. The CDR3 has 14 amino acids. CDR3 sequence reads: CASSHGTRGTEAFF. CDR3 in DNA: TGTGCCAGCTCACATGGGACAAGGGGAACTGAAGCTTTCTTT.

This clone was found a few times. The rearrangement uses TRBV5-1 and TRBJ2-2; the D gene is possibly TRBD1 (7 bases). The CDR3 covers 15 residues. Germline V lookup: CDR1 SGHRS, CDR2 YFSETQ. V was cut by 5 bases and J by 3 bases, with 14 bases left in between. Written as DNA, the CDR3 is TGCGCCAGCAGGCCCCCAGGGGGGCACACCGGGGAGCTGTTTTTT. It specifies CASRPPGGHTGELFF.

J is TRBJ2-7 and V is TRBV30, with 11 bases matching TRBD1. This CDR3 spans 12 amino acids. J lost 4 bases, V lost 7 bases, and 3 bases had no gene match. From germline, CDR1 is GTSNPN and CDR2 SVGIG (reference sequence). CDR3 sequence reads: CAFGTGGYEQYF. Written as DNA, the CDR3 is TGTGCCTTCGGGACAGGGGGTTACGAGCAGTACTTC.

The chain uses TRBV30 and TRBJ2-7; TRBD2 aligns across 12 bases. V shed 6 bases, J shed 6 bases, and the junction held 9 bases outside the gene matches. Per the germline V gene, CDR1 is GTSNPN and CDR2 is SVGIG (reference sequence). The CDR3 runs to 14 residues. CDR3 bases: TGTGCCTGTAATCACCCACTAGCGGGAGGCGAGCAGTACTTC. Translating gives CACNHPLAGGEQYF.

The genes are TRBV7-9 and TRBJ2-1; 13 nucleotides line up with TRBD2. This CDR3 is 15 amino acids long. The V segment lost 5 bases and the J segment 3 bases; nucleotides outside the gene matches: 1. Looked up from germline, CDR1 is SEHNR and CDR2 is FQNEAQ (reference sequence). The CDR3 nucleotides read TGTGCCAGCAGCGGGACTAGCGGGAACTACAATGAGCAGTTCTTC. Translated, it gives CASSGTSGNYNEQFF. The entire variable domain, with the rest obtained from reference TRBV7-9 and TRBJ2-1, is as follows: DTGVSQNPRHKITKRGQNVTFRCDPISEHNRLYWYRQTLGQGPEFLTYFQNEAQLEKSRLLSDRFSAERPKGSFSTLEIQRTEQGDSAMYLCASSGTSGNYNEQFFGPGTRLTVL.

This clone was recorded a few times. J is TRBJ2-7 and V is TRBV28; 9 nucleotides align to TRBD1. The germline gives CDR1 MDHEN, CDR2 SYDVKM. V lost 11 bases, J lost 7 bases, and 15 bases stayed unmatched. This CDR3 comprises 14 residues. The CDR3 is CAATRGTGPWEQYF. The CDR3 DNA sequence: TGTGCCGCAACTCGGGGGACAGGGCCTTGGGAGCAGTACTTC.

In DNA, the CDR3 is TGTGCCAGCAGTTTGGTAGCGGGAGGGTACGAGCAGTACTTC. As protein: CASSLVAGGYEQYF. The chain carries TRBV27 and TRBJ2-7; 11 nucleotides agree with TRBD2. The V gene end was trimmed by 3 bases and the J gene end by 4 bases; junction bases not matched to a gene: 2. Germline values: CDR1 MNHEY, CDR2 SMNVEV (reference sequence). The CDR3 has 14 amino acids.

The chain combines TRBV6-5 with TRBJ2-7; no reliable D call. Germline V gene lookup returns CDR1 MNHEY and CDR2 SVGAGI. With 0 bases removed from V and 0 bases from J, the gap between germline ends came to 9 bases. CDR3 size: 15 residues. This CDR3 is CASSYSAHSSYEQYF. In DNA, the CDR3 is TGTGCCAGCAGTTACTCCGCCCACAGCTCCTACGAGCAGTACTTC.

The chain has TRBV15 and TRBJ2-1, with 8 nucleotides matching TRBD2. V shed 0 bases, J shed 5 bases, and the junction held 6 bases outside the gene matches. CDR1 is LNHNV and CDR2 is YYDKDF in the germline V gene (reference sequence). The CDR3 runs to 16 residues. The CDR3 DNA reads TGTGCCACCAGCAGAGAGGGGCTAGCGGGCAACAATGAGCAGTTCTTC. It translates to CATSREGLAGNNEQFF.